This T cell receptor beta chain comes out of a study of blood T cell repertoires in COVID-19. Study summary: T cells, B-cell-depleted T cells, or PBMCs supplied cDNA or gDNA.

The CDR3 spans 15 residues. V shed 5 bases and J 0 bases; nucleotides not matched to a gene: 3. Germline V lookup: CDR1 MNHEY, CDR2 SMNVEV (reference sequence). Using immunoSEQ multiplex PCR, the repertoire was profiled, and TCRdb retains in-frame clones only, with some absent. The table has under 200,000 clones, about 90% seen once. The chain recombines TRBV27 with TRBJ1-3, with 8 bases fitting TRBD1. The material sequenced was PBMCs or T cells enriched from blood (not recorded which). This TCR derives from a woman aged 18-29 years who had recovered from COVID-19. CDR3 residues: CASSPTGGSGNTIYF. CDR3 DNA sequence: TGTGCCAGCAGTCCTACAGGGGGCTCTGGAAACACCATATATTTT.